These T cell receptor beta chains were read from a single sample in a study of CDR3 diversity in severe acne. TCRdb used MiXCR to reprocess the PCR reads, holding one entry per CDR3 protein. Of approximately 77,000 distinct CDR3 sequences listed, 45% to 50% are singletons. The sequenced sample consisted of blood. The source is a male donor with severe acne vulgaris. Each CDR3 is given with its conserved first and last residue. The order of the fields is V gene, CDR3 protein.

>TRBV27
CDGARCFNGYTF
>TRBV6-6
CASSYYAGEGLNTEALF
>TRBV19
CASSIGRVGADTQYF
>TRBV10-3
CASKKDGFSYEQYF
>TRBV20-1
CSASSLPNNEQFF
>TRBV11-2
CASSSGSGHEQFF
>TRBV7-3
CASSLTPVGGTTTGQYF
>TRBV7-3
CASSPDRAYEQYF
>TRBV24-1
CATSGPSSYGYTF
>TRBV11-2
CASSLDLLVDKAFF
>TRBV7-2
CASSSLETQYF
>TRBV4-3
CASSQEQVSTDTQYF
>TRBV5-5
CASSRGAPTASQETQYF
>TRBV20-1
CSATGLAGLSDTQYF
>TRBV19
CASSLGDLTYEQYF
>TRBV5-8
CASSWASTDTQYF
>TRBV19
CASSIRGGRNSPLHF
>TRBV5-6
CASSRGETQYF
>TRBV2
CASSEDNAGGETQYF
>TRBV6-5
CASSYSSGWHTEAFF
>TRBV5-1
CASSLVGNNEKLFF
>TRBV20-1
CSVGGRGGRTEAFF
>TRBV6-5
CASRTSGWADEQFF
>TRBV6-5
CASAPYSSGANVLTF
>TRBV15
CATSRIELTEAFF
>TRBV20-1
CSALEGAEAFF
>TRBV29-1
CSGGGLAGNEQFF
>TRBV10-3
CASVQGLAAYEQYF